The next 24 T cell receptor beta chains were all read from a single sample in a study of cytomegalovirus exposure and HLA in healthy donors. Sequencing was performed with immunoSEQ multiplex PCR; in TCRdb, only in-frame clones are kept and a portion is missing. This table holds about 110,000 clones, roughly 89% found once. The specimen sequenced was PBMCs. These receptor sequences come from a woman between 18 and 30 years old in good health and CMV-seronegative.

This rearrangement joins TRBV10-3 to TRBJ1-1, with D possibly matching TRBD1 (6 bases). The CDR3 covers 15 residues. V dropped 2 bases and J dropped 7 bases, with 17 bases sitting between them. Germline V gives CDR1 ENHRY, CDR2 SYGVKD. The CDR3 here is CAISETRGGAYEAFF. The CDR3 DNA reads TGTGCCATCAGTGAGACCCGGGGGGGGGCATATGAAGCTTTCTTT.

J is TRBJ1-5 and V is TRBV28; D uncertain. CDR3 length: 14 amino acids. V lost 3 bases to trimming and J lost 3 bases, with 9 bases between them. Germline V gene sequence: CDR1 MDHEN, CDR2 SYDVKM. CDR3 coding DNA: TGTGCCAGCAGTTTCGCAGTTTCCAATCAGCCCCAGCATTTT. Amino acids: CASSFAVSNQPQHF.

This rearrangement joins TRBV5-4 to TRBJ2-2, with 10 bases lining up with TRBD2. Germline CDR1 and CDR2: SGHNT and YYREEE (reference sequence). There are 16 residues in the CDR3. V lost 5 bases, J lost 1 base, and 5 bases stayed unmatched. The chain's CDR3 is CASRPSGRVNTGELFF. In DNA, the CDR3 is TGTGCCAGCAGGCCTAGCGGGAGAGTGAACACCGGGGAGCTGTTTTTT.

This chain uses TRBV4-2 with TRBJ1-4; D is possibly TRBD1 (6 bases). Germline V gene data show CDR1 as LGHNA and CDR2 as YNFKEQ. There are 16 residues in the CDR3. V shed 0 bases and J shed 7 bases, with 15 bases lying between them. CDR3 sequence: CASSQDPRGRGEKLFF. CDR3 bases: TGTGCCAGCAGCCAAGATCCCAGGGGCAGGGGTGAAAAACTGTTTTTT.

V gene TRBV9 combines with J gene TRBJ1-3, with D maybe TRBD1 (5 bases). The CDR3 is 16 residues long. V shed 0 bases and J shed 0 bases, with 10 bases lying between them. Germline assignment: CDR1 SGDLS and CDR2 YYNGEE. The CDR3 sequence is CASSVGPGNSGNTIYF. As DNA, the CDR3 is TGTGCCAGCAGCGTAGGTCCAGGGAACTCTGGAAACACCATATATTTT.

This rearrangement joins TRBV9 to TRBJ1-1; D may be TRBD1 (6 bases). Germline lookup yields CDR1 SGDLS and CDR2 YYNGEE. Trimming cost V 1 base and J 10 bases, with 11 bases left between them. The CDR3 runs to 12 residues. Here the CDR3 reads CASSVYMGAAFF. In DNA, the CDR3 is TGTGCCAGCAGCGTATATATGGGGGCAGCTTTCTTT.

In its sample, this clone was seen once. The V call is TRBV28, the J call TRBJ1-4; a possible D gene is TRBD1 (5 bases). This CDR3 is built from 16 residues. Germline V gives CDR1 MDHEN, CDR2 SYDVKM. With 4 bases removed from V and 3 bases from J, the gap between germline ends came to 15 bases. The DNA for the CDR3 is TGTGCCAGCAGTTCCGGAGGGGCAGTTTCTAATGAAAAACTGTTTTTT. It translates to CASSSGGAVSNEKLFF. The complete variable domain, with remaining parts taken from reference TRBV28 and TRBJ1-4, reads DVKVTQSSRYLVKRTGEKVFLECVQDMDHENMFWYRQDPGLGLRLIYFSYDVKMKEKGDIPEGYSVSREKKERFSLILESASTNQTSMYLCASSSGGAVSNEKLFFGSGTQLSVL.

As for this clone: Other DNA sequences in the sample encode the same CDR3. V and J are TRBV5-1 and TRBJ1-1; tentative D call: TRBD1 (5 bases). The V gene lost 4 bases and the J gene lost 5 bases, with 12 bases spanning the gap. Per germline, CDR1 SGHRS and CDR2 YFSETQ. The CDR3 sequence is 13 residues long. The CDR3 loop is CASSLTGGTEAFF. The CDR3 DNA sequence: TGCGCCAGCAGCCTTACGGGGGGGACTGAAGCTTTCTTT.

DNA for the CDR3: TGCGCCAGCAGCCAAGATCTCGCAGGGGTCGATAGCAATCAGCCCCAGCATTTT. Its protein product is CASSQDLAGVDSNQPQHF. J is TRBJ1-5 and V is TRBV4-3; D might be TRBD1 (6 bases). The CDR3 contains 18 residues. Trimming cost V 0 bases and J 0 bases, with 15 bases left between them. Germline CDR1 reads LGHNA; CDR2 reads YSLEER.

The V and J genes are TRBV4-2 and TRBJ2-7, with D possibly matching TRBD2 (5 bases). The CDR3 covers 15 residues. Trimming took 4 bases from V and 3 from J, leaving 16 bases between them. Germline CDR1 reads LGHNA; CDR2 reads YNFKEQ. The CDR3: CASSRTGSEIYEQYF. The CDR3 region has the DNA TGTGCCAGCAGCCGGACGGGTAGCGAGATCTACGAGCAGTACTTC.

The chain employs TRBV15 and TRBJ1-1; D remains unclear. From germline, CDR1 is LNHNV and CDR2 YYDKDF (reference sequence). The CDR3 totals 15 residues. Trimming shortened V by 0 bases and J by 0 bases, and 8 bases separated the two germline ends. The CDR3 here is CATSRDFFMNTEAFF. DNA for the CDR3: TGTGCCACCAGCAGAGACTTCTTTATGAACACTGAAGCTTTCTTT.

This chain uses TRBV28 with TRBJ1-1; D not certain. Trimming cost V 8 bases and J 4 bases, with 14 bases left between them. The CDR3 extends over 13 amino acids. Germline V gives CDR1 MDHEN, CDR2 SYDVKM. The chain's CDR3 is CASDRQAGTEAFF. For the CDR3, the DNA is TGTGCCAGCGACCGTCAGGCAGGCACTGAAGCTTTCTTT.

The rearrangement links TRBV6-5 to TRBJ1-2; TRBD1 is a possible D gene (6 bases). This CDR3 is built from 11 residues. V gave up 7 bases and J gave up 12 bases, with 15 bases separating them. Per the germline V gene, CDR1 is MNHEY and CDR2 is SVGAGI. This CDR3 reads CASINRGAHTF. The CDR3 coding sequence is TGTGCCAGCATTAACCGGGGGGCCCACACCTTC.

In DNA, the CDR3 is TGTGCCAGCAGTTCGGGGACTAGCTTAAAATACAATGAGCAGTTCTTC. It encodes CASSSGTSLKYNEQFF. The genes are TRBV28 and TRBJ2-1; TRBD2 agrees at 9 bases. Germline-derived CDR1 and CDR2 are MDHEN and SYDVKM. Trimming at V came to 4 bases and at J to 4 bases, leaving 8 bases not matched to a gene. This CDR3 is built from 16 residues.

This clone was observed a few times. CDR3 sequence reads: CASSLGGRQEDYGYTF. For the CDR3, the DNA is TGTGCCAGCAGCTTGGGGGGACGGCAGGAAGACTATGGCTACACCTTC. This chain links TRBV9 with TRBJ1-2, with D possibly matching TRBD1 (5 bases). Per germline, CDR1 SGDLS and CDR2 YYNGEE. V was trimmed by 4 bases and J by 3 bases, leaving 19 bases between them. The CDR3 runs to 16 residues.

The CDR3 DNA follows: TGTGCCAGCAGCATAGGGGGTATCTCAGATACGCAGTATTTT. Protein product: CASSIGGISDTQYF. J is TRBJ2-3 and V is TRBV7-3, with TRBD1 as a possible D gene (6 bases). V was shortened by 5 bases and J by 4 bases, with 13 bases between the two germline ends. The CDR3 spans 14 residues. Germline-derived CDR1 and CDR2 are SGHTA and FQGTGA.

CDR3 sequence reads: CASSLPGTMKAFF. In DNA form, the CDR3 reads TGTGCCAGCAGTTTACCCGGGACTATGAAAGCTTTCTTT. The chain carries TRBV28 and TRBJ1-1, with D maybe TRBD1 (5 bases). CDR1 and CDR2 from the germline V gene are MDHEN and SYDVKM. V was shortened by 2 bases and J by 9 bases, with 13 bases between the two germline ends. The CDR3 has 13 residues.

The CDR3 DNA sequence: TGCAGCGTTGAAGTCCCCGGGAAGGGCCAGCCCCAGCATTTT. It translates to CSVEVPGKGQPQHF. The chain combines TRBV29-1 with TRBJ1-5; D is ambiguous. The germline CDR1 and CDR2 sequences are SQVTM and ANQGSEA. V was shortened by 1 base and J by 7 bases, with 14 bases between the two germline ends. CDR3 size: 14 residues.

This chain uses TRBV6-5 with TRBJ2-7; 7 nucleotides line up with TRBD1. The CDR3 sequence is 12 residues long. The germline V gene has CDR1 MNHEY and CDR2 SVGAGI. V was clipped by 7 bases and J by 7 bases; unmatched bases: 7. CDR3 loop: CASKRQGLEQYF. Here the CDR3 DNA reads TGTGCCAGCAAGAGACAGGGCCTTGAGCAGTACTTC.

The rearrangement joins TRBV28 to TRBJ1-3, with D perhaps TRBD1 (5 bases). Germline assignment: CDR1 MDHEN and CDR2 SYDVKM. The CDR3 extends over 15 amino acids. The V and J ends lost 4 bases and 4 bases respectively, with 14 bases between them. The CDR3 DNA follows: TGTGCCAGCAGTTCTTGGGAGGGGTTGGGAAACACCATATATTTT. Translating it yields CASSSWEGLGNTIYF.

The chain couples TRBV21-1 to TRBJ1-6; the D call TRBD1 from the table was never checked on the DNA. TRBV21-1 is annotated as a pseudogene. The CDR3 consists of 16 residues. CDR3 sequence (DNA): TGTGCCAGCAGCAAAGGTCCAGGGGGTTCGAATTCACCCCTCCACTTT. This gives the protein CASSKGPGGSNSPLHF.

CDR3 nucleotides: TGTGCCAGCGTGGGACTAGAAGGAGCCGGGGAGCTGTTTTTT. Translation gives CASVGLEGAGELFF. The rearrangement joins TRBV2 to TRBJ2-2, with TRBD2 identical over 8 bases. CDR3 length: 14 amino acids. The J segment lost 6 bases and the V segment lost 8 bases, leaving 8 bases of the junction unmatched. The germline CDR1 and CDR2 sequences are SNHLY and FYNNEI.

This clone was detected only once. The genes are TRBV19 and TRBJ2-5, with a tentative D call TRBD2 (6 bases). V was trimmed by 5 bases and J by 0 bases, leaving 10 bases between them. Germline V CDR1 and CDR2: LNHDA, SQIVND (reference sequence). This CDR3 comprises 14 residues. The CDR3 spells CASSGLAHQETQYF. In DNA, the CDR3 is TGTGCCAGTAGTGGGCTAGCGCACCAAGAGACCCAGTACTTC. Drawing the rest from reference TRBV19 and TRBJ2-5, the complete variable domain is DGGITQSPKYLFRKEGQNVTLSCEQNLNHDAMYWYRQDPGQGLRLIYYSQIVNDFQKGDIAEGYSVSREKKESFPLTVTSAQKNPTAFYLCASSGLAHQETQYFGPGTRLLVL.

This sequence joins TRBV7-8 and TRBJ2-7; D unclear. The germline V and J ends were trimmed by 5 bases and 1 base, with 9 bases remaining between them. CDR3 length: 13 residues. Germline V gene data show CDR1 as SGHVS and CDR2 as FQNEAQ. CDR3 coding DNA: TGTGCCAGCAGCGGTACTAAGTCCTACGAGCAGTACTTC. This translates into CASSGTKSYEQYF.